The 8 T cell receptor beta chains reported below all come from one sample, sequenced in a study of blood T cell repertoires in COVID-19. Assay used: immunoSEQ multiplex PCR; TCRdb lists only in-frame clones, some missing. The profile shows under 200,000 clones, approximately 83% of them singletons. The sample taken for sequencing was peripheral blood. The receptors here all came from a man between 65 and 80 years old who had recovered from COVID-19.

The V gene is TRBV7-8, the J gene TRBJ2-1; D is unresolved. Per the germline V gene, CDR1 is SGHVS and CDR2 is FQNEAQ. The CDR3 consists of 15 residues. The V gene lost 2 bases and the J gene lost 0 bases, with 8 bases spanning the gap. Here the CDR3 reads CASSLPGLSYNEQFF. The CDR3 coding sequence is TGTGCCAGCAGCTTACCGGGTCTCTCCTACAATGAGCAGTTCTTC.

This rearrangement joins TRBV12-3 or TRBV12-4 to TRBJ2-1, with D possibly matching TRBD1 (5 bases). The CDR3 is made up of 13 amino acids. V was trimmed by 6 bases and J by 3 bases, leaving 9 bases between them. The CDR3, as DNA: TGTGCCAGCAGCAGAGACAGCTACAATGAGCAGTTCTTC. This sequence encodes CASSRDSYNEQFF.

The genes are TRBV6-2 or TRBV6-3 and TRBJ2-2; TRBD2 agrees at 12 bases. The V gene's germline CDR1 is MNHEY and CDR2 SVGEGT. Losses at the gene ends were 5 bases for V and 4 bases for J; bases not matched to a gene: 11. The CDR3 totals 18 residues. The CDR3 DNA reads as TGTGCCAGCAGTCACCGGACTAGCGGGGAGGGGCTCACCGGGGAGCTGTTTTTT. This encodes CASSHRTSGEGLTGELFF.

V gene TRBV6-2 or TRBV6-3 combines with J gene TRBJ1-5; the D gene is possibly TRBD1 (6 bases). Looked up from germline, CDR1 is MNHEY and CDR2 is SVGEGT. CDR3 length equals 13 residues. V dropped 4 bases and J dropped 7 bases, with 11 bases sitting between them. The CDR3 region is CASSSQGRQPQHF. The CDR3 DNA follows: TGTGCCAGCAGTTCCCAGGGGCGGCAGCCCCAGCATTTT.

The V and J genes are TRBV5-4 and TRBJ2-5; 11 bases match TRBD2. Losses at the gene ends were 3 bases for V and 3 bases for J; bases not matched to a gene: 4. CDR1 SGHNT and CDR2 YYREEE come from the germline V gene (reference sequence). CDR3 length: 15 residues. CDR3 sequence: CASSSQGLAEETQYF. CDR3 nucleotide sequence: TGTGCCAGCAGCTCCCAGGGACTAGCGGAAGAGACCCAGTACTTC.

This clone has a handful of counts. The CDR3 loop reads CASSDQQGAFTEAFF. In DNA form, the CDR3 reads TGCGCCAGCAGCGACCAACAGGGGGCATTCACTGAAGCTTTCTTT. This sequence joins TRBV5-1 and TRBJ1-1; 9 bases match TRBD1. The V gene's germline CDR1 is SGHRS and CDR2 YFSETQ. V shed 4 bases and J 4 bases; nucleotides not matched to a gene: 8. The CDR3 has 15 residues.

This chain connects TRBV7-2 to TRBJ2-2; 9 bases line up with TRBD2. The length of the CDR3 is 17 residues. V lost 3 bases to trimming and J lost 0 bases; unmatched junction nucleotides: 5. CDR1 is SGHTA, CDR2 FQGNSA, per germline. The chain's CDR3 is CASSLSLAGTNTGELFF. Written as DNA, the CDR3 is TGTGCCAGCAGCTTGTCCCTAGCGGGAACGAACACCGGGGAGCTGTTTTTT.

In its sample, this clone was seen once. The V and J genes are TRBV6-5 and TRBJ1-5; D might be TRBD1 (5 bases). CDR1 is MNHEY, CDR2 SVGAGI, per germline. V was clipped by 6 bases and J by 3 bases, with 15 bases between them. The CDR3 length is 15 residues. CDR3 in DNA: TGTGCCAGCAGAGGGTCCGGGGGATTCAATCAGCCCCAGCATTTT. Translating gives CASRGSGGFNQPQHF.